These 14 T cell receptor beta chains were sequenced from one sample in a study of shared clonotypes between healthy human individuals. Profiled with immunoSEQ multiplex PCR; TCRdb holds only in-frame clones, not every one. In the table there are 700,000 to 950,000 clones, 90% to 97% of which are singletons. In the naive CD8 group, cells lacked CD45RO and were positively selected for CCR7, so terminally differentiated effector memory CD45RA+ cells were left out. The sequencing sample was made of naive CD8+ T cells sorted from blood. These receptor sequences come from a man aged 30 to 45 in good health.

The chain couples TRBV4-1 to TRBJ2-1; 8 positions agree with TRBD2. The CDR3 is made up of 18 amino acids. V lost 0 bases, J lost 7 bases, and 14 bases stayed unmatched. Looked up from germline, CDR1 is MGHRA and CDR2 is YSYEKL. The CDR3 region is CASSQDSPPAGVRNEQFF. The CDR3 coding sequence is TGCGCCAGCAGCCAAGATAGCCCCCCAGCGGGAGTGCGTAATGAGCAGTTCTTC.

This chain links TRBV7-9 with TRBJ2-1, with D unclear. This CDR3 comprises 14 residues. Trimming removed 1 base at V and 7 bases at J, with 11 bases between. CDR1 SEHNR and CDR2 FQNEAQ come from the germline V gene (reference sequence). In DNA form, the CDR3 reads TGTGCCAGCAGCTTAGACCTACAGACGAATGAGCAGTTCTTC. Translating gives CASSLDLQTNEQFF.

This clone occurred once. The V and J genes are TRBV4-1 and TRBJ2-5, with D possibly being TRBD2 (7 bases). This CDR3 has 15 amino acids. V lost 0 bases, J lost 5 bases, and 13 bases lay in between. From germline, CDR1 is MGHRA and CDR2 YSYEKL. The CDR3 region is CASSQEGGRRETQYF. Here the CDR3 DNA reads TGCGCCAGCAGCCAAGAGGGGGGGCGCAGGGAGACCCAGTACTTC.

This chain joins TRBV7-9 and TRBJ2-2; D is undetermined. The CDR3 has 14 amino acids. Between the trimmed V and J ends, which lost 0 bases and 6 bases, there was a span of 8 bases. CDR1 and CDR2 (germline): SEHNR, FQNEAQ (reference sequence). The CDR3 DNA reads as TGTGCCAGCAGCTTAGCAGGGCACGCCGGGGAGCTGTTTTTT. This translates into CASSLAGHAGELFF.

The rearrangement links TRBV10-1 to TRBJ2-1; 11 bases are a match to TRBD2. Unmatched junction bases numbered 8, after V lost 6 bases and J lost 4 bases. From germline, CDR1 is WNHNN and CDR2 SYGVQD (reference sequence). This CDR3 contains 16 residues. In DNA, the CDR3 is TGCGCCAGCAGCCCGACTAGCGGGACGTATTACAATGAGCAGTTCTTC. This translates into CASSPTSGTYYNEQFF.

The J gene is TRBJ2-7, the V gene TRBV4-1; TRBD2 agrees at 7 bases. The V segment lost 0 bases and the J segment 3 bases; nucleotides outside the gene matches: 8. CDR1 is MGHRA, CDR2 YSYEKL, per germline. The CDR3 contains 16 residues. CDR3 region: CASSQEGETSFYEQYF. The DNA of the CDR3 is TGCGCCAGCAGCCAAGAAGGAGAGACTAGCTTCTACGAGCAGTACTTC.

The rearrangement uses TRBV7-9 and TRBJ2-1, with 7 bases aligning to TRBD2. The germline V gene has CDR1 SEHNR and CDR2 FQNEAQ (reference sequence). Trimming cost V 3 bases and J 6 bases; bases outside gene matches: 11. The CDR3 spans 16 residues. The CDR3 DNA reads TGTGCCAGCAGCTTTGGTGGGAGGGCCCTCCTCAATGAGCAGTTCTTC. Translation: CASSFGGRALLNEQFF.

This clone was counted once. The J gene is TRBJ2-7, the V gene TRBV18; 9 bases line up with TRBD1. CDR1 and CDR2 from the germline V gene are KGHSH and LQKENI. This CDR3 is built from 13 residues. Trimming cost V 7 bases and J 5 bases; bases outside gene matches: 6. Here the CDR3 reads CASLGTGQNEQYF. The CDR3 region has the DNA TGTGCCAGCTTAGGGACAGGGCAAAACGAGCAGTACTTC.

This chain links TRBV4-3 with TRBJ2-1; tentative D call: TRBD2 (6 bases). Trimming left V 7 bases short and J 2 bases short, with 15 bases between. CDR1 is LGHNA, CDR2 YSLEER, per germline. This CDR3 has 15 amino acids. CDR3 bases: TGCGCCAGCACGCCAGGGACTCTAACCTACAATGAGCAGTTCTTC. Translated, it gives CASTPGTLTYNEQFF.

V usage is TRBV4-1 and J usage is TRBJ2-7, with D unclear. Trimming pared 1 base from V and 4 bases from J, leaving 11 bases between. There are 14 residues in the CDR3. Germline CDR1 MGHRA, CDR2 YSYEKL. Here the CDR3 DNA reads TGCGCCAGCAGCCAAGGGGGAAGGAATTACGAGCAGTACTTC. It yields the protein CASSQGGRNYEQYF.

J is TRBJ2-5 and V is TRBV5-1, with 12 bases identical to TRBD2. The trim removed 0 bases at V and 1 base at J, leaving 7 bases unmatched. Germline values: CDR1 SGHRS, CDR2 YFSETQ. This CDR3 comprises 18 residues. CDR3 sequence reads: CASSLGGLAGRPQETQYF. The DNA for the CDR3 is TGCGCCAGCAGCTTGGGTGGACTAGCGGGGCGCCCCCAAGAGACCCAGTACTTC.

The V and J genes are TRBV10-2 and TRBJ2-7; 8 nucleotides agree with TRBD2. Germline trimming cut 0 bases from V and 2 bases from J; bases unmatched to any gene: 6. CDR1 and CDR2 from the germline V gene are WSHSY and SAAADI. The CDR3 is 16 amino acids. CDR3 loop: CASSESVGTRTYEQYF. The CDR3 DNA sequence: TGCGCCAGCAGTGAGTCAGTTGGGACTAGGACCTACGAGCAGTACTTC.

In regard to this clone: Other DNA sequences within the sample encode an identical CDR3. The V and J genes are TRBV27 and TRBJ2-5; D is perhaps TRBD2 (5 bases). The V gene's germline CDR1 is MNHEY and CDR2 SMNVEV (reference sequence). Deletions cut 1 base from V and 5 bases from J, with 11 bases between. This CDR3 is built from 14 residues. Written as DNA, the CDR3 is TGTGCCAGCAGTTTATTCCGAGGAGGCGAGACCCAGTACTTC. This translates into CASSLFRGGETQYF.

V usage is TRBV19 and J usage is TRBJ1-5, with 9 positions matching TRBD1. Germline CDR1 reads LNHDA; CDR2 reads SQIVND (reference sequence). This CDR3 has 18 residues. The V and J ends lost 9 bases and 0 bases, in that order; junction bases with no gene match: 15. The CDR3 nucleotides are TGTGCCAGAAGTGACAGGGGGGCCCTTACGGGTAGCAATCAGCCCCAGCATTTT. The encoded protein is CARSDRGALTGSNQPQHF. Based on the CDR3 plus reference TRBV19 and TRBJ1-5, the full variable domain is DGGITQSPKYLFRKEGQNVTLSCEQNLNHDAMYWYRQDPGQGLRLIYYSQIVNDFQKGDIAEGYSVSREKKESFPLTVTSAQKNPTAFYLCARSDRGALTGSNQPQHFGDGTRLSIL.